Presented here are 24 T cell receptor beta chains from one specimen sequenced in a study of Graves' ophthalmopathy and Graves' hyperthyroidism. From RNA, the CDR3 regions of TCR beta chains were amplified and sequenced. First-round RT-PCR with HTBI primers preceded a second-round multiplex PCR. MiXCR, applied by TCRdb to the multiplex PCR reads, yields one record per CDR3 protein. The sample has some 360,000 distinct CDR3 sequences; roughly 17% are singletons. Sequencing used peripheral blood. All receptors derive from an adult woman with stable Graves' hyperthyroidism.

This clonotype was seen many times. This chain links TRBV19 with TRBJ1-2; D is unclear. The CDR3 runs to 12 residues. Germline V gene lookup returns CDR1 LNHDA and CDR2 SQIVND (reference sequence). Trimming took off 10 bases at V and 7 bases at J, with 16 bases between the two ends. The CDR3 sequence is CATQKVGSGYTF. DNA for the CDR3: TGTGCCACTCAAAAGGTGGGGAGTGGCTACACCTTC.

This clonotype was recorded at least ten times. V and J are TRBV30 and TRBJ2-2, with D uncertain. CDR3 length: 13 amino acids. The V and J ends lost 2 bases and 7 bases respectively, with 11 bases between them. Germline V gene data show CDR1 as GTSNPN and CDR2 as SVGIG (reference sequence). This chain's CDR3 is CAWSSRLDGELFF. Here the CDR3 DNA reads TGTGCCTGGAGTTCCCGTCTCGACGGGGAGCTGTTTTTT.

This clonotype has more than one count but fewer than ten. This may arise from a read error, as a much more abundant clone is one base away. The chain combines TRBV5-1 with TRBJ1-1; the D gene is possibly TRBD1 (6 bases). The CDR3 covers 13 residues. The germline V gene encodes CDR1 SGHRS and CDR2 YFSETQ. CDR3 amino acids: CASSYLQGPEALF. The CDR3 DNA reads TGCGCCAGCAGCTACTTACAGGGACCTGAAGCTCTCTTT.

This clonotype was picked up many times. The rearrangement joins TRBV27 to TRBJ1-1; 9 bases are shared with TRBD1. CDR1 is MNHEY, CDR2 SMNVEV, per germline (reference sequence). This CDR3 spans 13 amino acids. Trimming cost V 5 bases and J 11 bases; bases outside gene matches: 9. The CDR3 nucleotides are TGTGCCAGCAGTCCGACAGGGGGGGTATACGCTTTCTTT. This codes for CASSPTGGVYAFF.

Many counts were recorded for this clonotype. The rearrangement links TRBV19 to TRBJ1-1; D is ambiguous. The CDR3 runs 14 residues. The germline CDR1 and CDR2 sequences are LNHDA and SQIVND (reference sequence). Trimming took off 2 bases at V and 1 base at J, with 8 bases between the two ends. In DNA, the CDR3 is TGTGCCAGTAGTATATTCGCCACGAACACTGAAGCTTTCTTT. Translated, it gives CASSIFATNTEAFF. The whole variable domain, remainder taken from reference TRBV19 and TRBJ1-1, is DGGITQSPKYLFRKEGQNVTLSCEQNLNHDAMYWYRQDPGQGLRLIYYSQIVNDFQKGDIAEGYSVSREKKESFPLTVTSAQKNPTAFYLCASSIFATNTEAFFGQGTRLTVV.

This clonotype was recorded many times. V and J are TRBV27 and TRBJ2-7, with 7 bases fitting TRBD2. Germline V gives CDR1 MNHEY, CDR2 SMNVEV (reference sequence). Trimming cost V 5 bases and J 4 bases; bases outside gene matches: 11. CDR3 length equals 15 residues. The CDR3 DNA follows: TGTGCCAGCAGTATAGGGGCTAGCGGAAATTACGAGCAGTACTTC. Translation: CASSIGASGNYEQYF.

The V gene is TRBV20-1, the J gene TRBJ2-7, with TRBD2 matching 7 bases. Trimming removed 5 bases from V and 2 bases from J; junction bases left unmatched: 9. The CDR3 is 14 amino acids. Germline V gene data show CDR1 as DFQATT and CDR2 as SNEGSKA (reference sequence). The CDR3, as DNA: TGCAGTGCTGGGACCCCGGGGGGTACCTACGAGCAGTACTTC. It specifies CSAGTPGGTYEQYF.

In this sample, this clonotype turned up many times. This sequence joins TRBV10-3 and TRBJ1-5, with D hard to call. CDR3 length equals 15 residues. V was clipped by 0 bases and J by 1 base, with 7 bases between them. Germline CDR1 and CDR2: ENHRY and SYGVKD. The CDR3, as DNA: TGTGCCATCAGTGAGTCGCGTGGGAGCAATCAGCCCCAGCATTTT. It is translated as CAISESRGSNQPQHF.

This clonotype was seen at least ten times. The CDR3 reads CSVQGTGYEQYF. CDR3 DNA: TGCAGCGTACAGGGCACAGGCTACGAGCAGTACTTC. The V gene is TRBV29-1, the J gene TRBJ2-7, with D maybe TRBD1 (6 bases). The CDR3 contains 12 residues. The germline gives CDR1 SQVTM, CDR2 ANQGSEA. V shed 6 bases and J shed 3 bases, with 12 bases lying between them.

This clonotype has a count of ten or more. V usage is TRBV7-9 and J usage is TRBJ2-7, with D maybe TRBD1 (5 bases). Trimming pared 1 base from V and 2 bases from J, leaving 12 bases between. The CDR3 covers 15 residues. Looked up from germline, CDR1 is SEHNR and CDR2 is FQNEAQ (reference sequence). In nucleotides, the CDR3 is TGTGCCAGCAGCTTAGGTTGGACACTTACCTACGAGCAGTACTTC. This codes for CASSLGWTLTYEQYF.

About this clonotype itself: One end of the junction varies from germline; a read error may be responsible. The gene calls are TRBV4-1 and TRBJ2-7; TRBD1 matches at 7 bases. The CDR3 is 14 amino acids. CDR1 MGHRA and CDR2 YSYEKL come from the germline V gene. CDR3 DNA: TGCGCCAGCAGTCAAGACAGGGCTGCCTACGAGCAGTACTTC. Translation gives CASSQDRAAYEQYF.

This clonotype was seen ten or more times. The CDR3, as DNA: TGCAGTGCTAAAAAGGTGTCACGCGAGACCCAGTACTTC. Amino acids: CSAKKVSRETQYF. This chain uses TRBV20-1 with TRBJ2-5; D is uncertain. This CDR3 spans 13 amino acids. V lost 4 bases and J 5 bases, leaving 14 bases between the germline ends. Germline CDR1 is DFQATT and CDR2 is SNEGSKA (reference sequence).

Details on this clonotype: Being one base from a much bigger clone, this may be a read error. This rearrangement joins TRBV9 to TRBJ1-1; 8 positions match TRBD1. CDR1 and CDR2 (germline): SGDLS, YYNGEE. This CDR3 is built from 15 residues. The CDR3 loop is CAISPPRGLNTEAFF. CDR3 nucleotide sequence: TGTGCCATCAGCCCACCCAGGGGGCTGAACACTGAAGCTTTCTTT.

This clonotype has ten or more counts. This chain's CDR3 is CATRQGGTEAFF. CDR3 nucleotide sequence: TGTGCCACCAGACAGGGGGGGACTGAAGCTTTCTTT. The V call is TRBV27, the J call TRBJ1-1; TRBD1 matches 9 bases. The germline CDR1 and CDR2 sequences are MNHEY and SMNVEV (reference sequence). This CDR3 spans 12 amino acids. V shed 10 bases and J 5 bases; nucleotides not matched to a gene: 5.

The chain carries TRBV6-2 or TRBV6-3 and TRBJ2-7; D gene uncertain. Germline CDR1 MNHEY, CDR2 SVGEGT. Trimming took off 0 bases at V and 0 bases at J, with 9 bases between the two ends. This CDR3 has 15 amino acids. CDR3 nucleotide sequence: TGTGCCAGCAGTTACTCACACCTGAGCTCCTACGAGCAGTACTTC. Translation gives CASSYSHLSSYEQYF.

In its sample, this clonotype was seen many times. This chain uses TRBV7-2 with TRBJ2-2; D perhaps matches TRBD1 (6 bases). Germline assignment: CDR1 SGHTA and CDR2 FQGNSA. Between the trimmed V and J ends, which lost 1 base and 7 bases, there was a span of 10 bases. The CDR3 covers 14 residues. CDR3: CASSLDRANGELFF. CDR3 DNA: TGTGCCAGCAGCTTAGACAGGGCAAACGGGGAGCTGTTTTTT.

This clonotype was recorded at least ten times. This chain joins TRBV10-3 and TRBJ2-7; D gene ambiguous. The V gene lost 4 bases and the J gene lost 0 bases, with 7 bases spanning the gap. CDR1 ENHRY and CDR2 SYGVKD come from the germline V gene. The CDR3 runs 13 residues. The chain's CDR3 is CAISAADSYEQYF. The CDR3 DNA reads as TGTGCCATCAGTGCTGCAGACTCCTACGAGCAGTACTTC.

This clonotype was seen at least ten times. The rearrangement joins TRBV28 to TRBJ2-7; 7 positions match TRBD1. The V gene end was trimmed by 6 bases and the J gene end by 1 base; junction bases not matched to a gene: 6. The CDR3 spans 14 residues. Looked up from germline, CDR1 is MDHEN and CDR2 is SYDVKM. The CDR3 nucleotides are TGTGCCAGCAGACGACAGGGAGCGTCCTACGAGCAGTACTTC. It translates to CASRRQGASYEQYF.

This clonotype was found many times. V is TRBV12-3 or TRBV12-4 and J is TRBJ2-5, with D maybe TRBD1 (6 bases). This CDR3 contains 15 residues. Trimming removed 3 bases from V and 0 bases from J, with 11 bases in between. CDR3 DNA: TGTGCCAGCAGTTTGAGTAGGACAGACCAAGAGACCCAGTACTTC. It yields the protein CASSLSRTDQETQYF.

This clonotype was recorded many times. The V and J genes are TRBV27 and TRBJ2-7, with 12 positions matching TRBD2. The CDR3 runs to 15 residues. V shed 7 bases and J 0 bases; nucleotides not matched to a gene: 4. CDR1 is MNHEY, CDR2 SMNVEV, per germline (reference sequence). In DNA form, the CDR3 reads TGTGCCAGCACCAGGACTAGCGGGACCTCCTACGAGCAGTACTTC. This sequence encodes CASTRTSGTSYEQYF.

This clonotype was seen at least ten times. The chain recombines TRBV6-1 with TRBJ2-2, with D unresolved. The CDR3 is 16 amino acids. V shed 1 base and J shed 3 bases, with 12 bases lying between them. Germline assignment: CDR1 MNHNS and CDR2 SASEGT. This CDR3 is CASSEGQRWYTGELFF. CDR3 in DNA: TGTGCCAGCAGTGAAGGGCAGCGATGGTACACCGGGGAGCTGTTTTTT.

This clonotype was detected many times. This sequence joins TRBV7-8 and TRBJ1-1; possibly TRBD1 for D (6 bases). This CDR3 has 17 residues. Per the germline V gene, CDR1 is SGHVS and CDR2 is FQNEAQ. The germline V and J ends were trimmed by 6 bases and 1 base, with 21 bases remaining between them. The CDR3 spells CASSPPRGAISNTEAFF. Here the CDR3 DNA reads TGTGCCAGCAGTCCCCCCAGGGGCGCTATTTCGAACACTGAAGCTTTCTTT.

Many counts were recorded for this clonotype. The gene calls are TRBV7-2 and TRBJ1-1; D gene uncertain. CDR3 length equals 19 residues. Trimming took off 5 bases at V and 5 bases at J, with 30 bases between the two ends. CDR1 SGHTA and CDR2 FQGNSA come from the germline V gene. DNA for the CDR3: TGTGCCAGCAGCCCCCCGGCAGTATCCGATCCCCCGGCGAGGACTGAAGCTTTCTTT. It specifies CASSPPAVSDPPARTEAFF.

On this clonotype: The junction shows a germline mismatch at one end, possibly a read error. The rearrangement joins TRBV7-3 to TRBJ2-5; perhaps TRBD2 as D (6 bases). Per germline, CDR1 SGHTA and CDR2 FQGTGA. The CDR3 covers 14 residues. CDR3 amino acids: CVSSLTGGRETQYF. The CDR3 DNA follows: TGTGTCAGCAGCTTAACTGGGGGGAGAGAGACCCAGTACTTC.